The clone carrying this TCR beta chain has only a few counts. These data are taken from a study of T-cell reconstitution after alpha-beta-depleted transplantation in children. A library of TCRbeta sequences, prepared with unique molecular identifiers, was generated. TCRdb passed the PCR reads through MiXCR, listing each CDR3 protein once. Of some 840,000 distinct CDR3 sequences listed, approximately 15% are singletons. J gave up 7 bases and V 3 bases, and 10 bases lay outside the gene matches. The CDR3 is made up of 16 amino acids. Germline V CDR1 and CDR2: MNHEY, SMNVEV (reference sequence). This chain connects TRBV27 to TRBJ2-5; 11 nucleotides align to TRBD1. The sequence derives from a male patient younger than 18 who had a stem cell transplant for acute lymphoblastic leukemia, so the T cells may come from the graft donor. The sample in question was PBMCs, mostly from graft donor cells, obtained 360 days after TCRalphabeta/CD19-depleted stem cell transplant. The CDR3 protein is CASSFRGQGADRTQYF. CDR3 DNA: TGTGCCAGCAGTTTTCGCGGACAGGGGGCGGATAGGACCCAGTACTTC.